The rows below give T cell receptor beta chains drawn from one sample of a study of sequential checkpoint blockade in melanoma. Sequencing was performed with immunoSEQ multiplex PCR; in TCRdb, only in-frame clones are kept and a portion is missing. The sample carries roughly 30,000 clones, 65% to 90% recorded once. The sequencing here drew on CD8+ T cells sorted from blood (inferred from file names), taken from a patient given nivolumab and ipilimumab in sequence. These receptors all stem from a human donor with melanoma. Each CDR3 is given with its conserved first and last residue. The order of the fields is J gene, clone size, V gene, D gene, CDR3 protein, CDR3 DNA. The D gene is left open where the match is weak. Expanded clones get a size class; other rows say once, few or many, or leave the size out.

TRBJ2-7 - TRBV9 - CASSTGTEAYEQYF TGTGCCAGCAGCACAGGGACGGAAGCCTACGAGCAGTACTTC
TRBJ1-5 once TRBV4-1 - CASSQALGGHQPQHF TGCGCCAGCAGCCAAGCCCTAGGCGGGCATCAGCCCCAGCATTTT
TRBJ2-2 - TRBV11-2 TRBD2 CASSYQGLPNTGELFF TGTGCCAGCAGCTACCAGGGACTACCCAACACCGGGGAGCTGTTTTTT
TRBJ2-7 - TRBV5-6 - CASSGSGLSYEQYF TGTGCCAGCAGCGGTTCAGGGTTGTCCTACGAGCAGTACTTC
TRBJ2-2 once TRBV27 - CASSWDSQGGGENTGELFF TGTGCCAGCAGTTGGGATTCTCAGGGTGGCGGGGAGAACACCGGGGAGCTGTTTTTT
TRBJ2-1 few TRBV14 - CASSQEYIAAQFF TGTGCCAGCAGCCAAGAGTATATAGCCGCGCAGTTCTTC
TRBJ2-6 - TRBV28 - CASSSLTRSGANVLTF TGTGCCAGCAGTTCCCTCACGCGCTCTGGGGCCAACGTCCTGACTTTC
TRBJ2-7 - TRBV6-5 TRBD1 CASSYPPDRDLYEQYF TGTGCCAGCAGTTACCCCCCGGACAGGGACCTCTACGAGCAGTACTTC
TRBJ2-7 - TRBV15 TRBD1 CATSRDLIGTGSLEQYF TGTGCCACCAGCAGAGATCTCATTGGGACAGGGTCCCTCGAGCAGTACTTC
TRBJ2-1 - TRBV4-1 TRBD2 CASSPRLAGGNEQFF TGCGCCAGCAGCCCTCGACTAGCGGGGGGTAATGAGCAGTTCTTC
TRBJ1-1 - TRBV7-2 - CASSLDGGTATEAFF TGTGCCAGCAGCTTAGACGGGGGAACAGCGACTGAAGCTTTCTTT
TRBJ1-2 - TRBV19 TRBD1 CASRDRDRGFYGYTF TGTGCCAGTAGAGACCGGGACAGGGGCTTCTATGGCTACACCTTC
TRBJ1-4 few TRBV15 TRBD1 CATSRDTPDREEKLFF TGTGCCACCAGCAGAGATACCCCCGACAGGGAGGAAAAACTGTTTTTT
TRBJ1-5 - TRBV16 - CASSQSDLEGQPQHF TGTGCCAGCAGCCAATCAGATCTTGAGGGTCAGCCCCAGCATTTT
TRBJ1-2 - TRBV11-2 TRBD1 CASSSQDRTLYGYTF TGTGCCAGCAGCTCGCAGGACAGGACCCTCTATGGCTACACCTTC
TRBJ2-5 - TRBV28 - CASSPHTETQYF TGTGCCAGCAGTCCCCACACGGAGACCCAGTACTTC
TRBJ2-1 once TRBV7-8 TRBD2 CASSLVSGGAWNEQFF TGTGCCAGCAGCTTGGTATCCGGGGGGGCTTGGAATGAGCAGTTCTTC
TRBJ1-2 - TRBV14 - CASSQGTDYTF TGTGCCAGCAGCCAAGGGACAGACTACACCTTC
TRBJ2-7 - TRBV27 - CASSLSSGASYEQYF TGTGCCAGCAGTTTATCTTCGGGTGCTTCCTACGAGCAGTACTTC
TRBJ2-7 - TRBV7-2 - CASSLDYRANEQYF TGTGCCAGCAGCTTAGATTACAGGGCGAACGAGCAGTACTTC
TRBJ2-7 few TRBV11-2 TRBD2 CARGGVAGVHDYEQYF TGTGCCAGGGGGGGGGTAGCGGGAGTCCATGATTACGAGCAGTACTTC
TRBJ2-1 - TRBV6-1 TRBD1 CASSVHRDRGPYNEQFF TGTGCCAGCAGTGTCCACCGGGACAGGGGACCGTACAATGAGCAGTTCTTC